This T cell receptor beta chain was captured by sequencing in a study of CD8 T cells in Susac syndrome. After extraction with the RNeasy kit, about 0.45 to 1 ug of the RNA was reverse transcribed using random hexamers. Across 54 Vbeta and 13 Jbeta, TCR beta CDR3 was amplified with immunoSEQ multiplex PCR. TCRdb re-analysed the immunoSEQ multiplex PCR reads in MiXCR, keeping a single row per CDR3 protein. Here the sample spans about 280,000 distinct CDR3 sequences, about 85% being singletons. This CDR3 spans 12 amino acids. Germline CDR1 reads MNHEY; CDR2 reads SVGAGI. V lost 2 bases and J 8 bases, leaving 7 bases between the germline ends. There are a few counts of this clonotype. Bulk CD8+ and CD4+ cells came from magnetic negative isolation; CD8+ TEMRA by FACS.

This TCR was recovered from a human donor with multiple sclerosis. Sequenced: CD8+ T cells from PBMCs. The rearrangement links TRBV6-5 to TRBJ2-1; D is undetermined. CDR3 residues: CASSYTADEQFF. The CDR3 DNA follows: TGTGCCAGCAGTTACACGGCCGATGAGCAGTTCTTC.